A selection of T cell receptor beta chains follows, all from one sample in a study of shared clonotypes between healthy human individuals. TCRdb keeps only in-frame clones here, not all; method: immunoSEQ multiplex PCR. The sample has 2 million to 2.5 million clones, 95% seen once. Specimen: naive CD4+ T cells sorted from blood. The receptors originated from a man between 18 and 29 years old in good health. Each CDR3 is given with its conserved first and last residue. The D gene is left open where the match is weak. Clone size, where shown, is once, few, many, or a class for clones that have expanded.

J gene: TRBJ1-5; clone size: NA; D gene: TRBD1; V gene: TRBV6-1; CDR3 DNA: TGTGCCAGCAGAGGGGACAGGGCCGGCAATCAGCCCCAGCATTTT; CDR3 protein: CASRGDRAGNQPQHF
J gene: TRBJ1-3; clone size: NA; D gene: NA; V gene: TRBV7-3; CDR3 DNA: TGTGCCAGCAGCTTAGGACACAATCCTGGAAACACCATATATTTT; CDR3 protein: CASSLGHNPGNTIYF
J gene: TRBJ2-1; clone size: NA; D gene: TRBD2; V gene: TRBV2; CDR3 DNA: TGTGCCAGCAGTGAAGCCGCAGTGGGGAGCGGGGGCTATAGAGGGCAGTTCTTC; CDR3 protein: CASSEAAVGSGGYRGQFF
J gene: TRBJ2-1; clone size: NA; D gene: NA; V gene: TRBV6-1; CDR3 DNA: TGTGCCAGCAGTGAACTGCCCAGGGGTGATAATGAGCAGTTCTTC; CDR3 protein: CASSELPRGDNEQFF
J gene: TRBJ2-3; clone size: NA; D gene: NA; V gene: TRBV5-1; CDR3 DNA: TGCGCCAGCAGCTTACCTACTACCACAGATACGCAGTATTTT; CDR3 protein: CASSLPTTTDTQYF
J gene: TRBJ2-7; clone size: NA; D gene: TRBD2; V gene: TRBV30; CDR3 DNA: TGTGCCTGGAGTGTATTACTAGCGGGCGAGCAGTACTTC; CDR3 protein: CAWSVLLAGEQYF
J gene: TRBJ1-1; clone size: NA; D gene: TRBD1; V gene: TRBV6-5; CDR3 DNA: TGTGCCAGCAGTTCCAACAGGGGGCGCGGAAACACTGAAGCTTTCTTT; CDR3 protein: CASSSNRGRGNTEAFF
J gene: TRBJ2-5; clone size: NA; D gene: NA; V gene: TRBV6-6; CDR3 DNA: TGTGCCAGCATCCTGTTGGCAGGACCCCAAGAGACCCAGTACTTC; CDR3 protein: CASILLAGPQETQYF
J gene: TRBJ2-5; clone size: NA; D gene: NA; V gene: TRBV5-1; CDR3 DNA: TGCGCCAGCAGTCTGGCCTGGGGGATGGGGGAGACCCAGTACTTC; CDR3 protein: CASSLAWGMGETQYF
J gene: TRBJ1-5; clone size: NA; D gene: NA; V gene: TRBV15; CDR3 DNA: TGTGCCACCAGCCCTGGGCTTAATCAGCCCCAGCATTTT; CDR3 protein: CATSPGLNQPQHF
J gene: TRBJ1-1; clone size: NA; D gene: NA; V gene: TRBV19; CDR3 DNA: TGTGCCAGTAGTACGACAGGTGGAAACACTGAAGCTTTCTTT; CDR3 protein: CASSTTGGNTEAFF
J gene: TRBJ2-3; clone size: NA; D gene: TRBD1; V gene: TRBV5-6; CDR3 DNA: TGTGCCAGCAGCCTAAGCCGGGACGGGACAGGGGCAGCAGATACGCAGTATTTT; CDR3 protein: CASSLSRDGTGAADTQYF
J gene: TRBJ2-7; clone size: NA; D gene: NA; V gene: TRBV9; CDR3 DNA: TGTGCCAGCAGCGCGGAAGAATTAGGGTCCTACGAGCAGTACTTC; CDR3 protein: CASSAEELGSYEQYF
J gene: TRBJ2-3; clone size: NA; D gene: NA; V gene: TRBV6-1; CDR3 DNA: TGTGCCAGCCGCGGGGACACAGATACGCAGTATTTT; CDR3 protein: CASRGDTDTQYF
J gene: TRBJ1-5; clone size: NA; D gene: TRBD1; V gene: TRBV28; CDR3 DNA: TGTGCCAGCAGTTGGACAGGGGGCGGAAATCAGCCCCAGCATTTT; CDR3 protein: CASSWTGGGNQPQHF
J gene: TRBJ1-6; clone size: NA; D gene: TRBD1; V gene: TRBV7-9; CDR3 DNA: TGTGCCAGCAGCGACAGGGTTAGTAATTCACCCCTCCACTTT; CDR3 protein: CASSDRVSNSPLHF
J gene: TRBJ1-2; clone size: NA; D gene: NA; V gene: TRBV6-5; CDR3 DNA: TGTGCCAGCAGTTTGGACAGATGGGGCTACACCTTC; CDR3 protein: CASSLDRWGYTF
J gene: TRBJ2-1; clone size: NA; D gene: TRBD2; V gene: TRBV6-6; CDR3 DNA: TGTGCCAGCAGCTTGACTAGCGGGAAGTACAATGAGCAGTTCTTC; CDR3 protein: CASSLTSGKYNEQFF
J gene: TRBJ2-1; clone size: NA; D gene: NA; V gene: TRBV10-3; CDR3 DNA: TGTGCCATCAGTGATTGGGGGGTCGCTGAGCAGTTCTTC; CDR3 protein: CAISDWGVAEQFF
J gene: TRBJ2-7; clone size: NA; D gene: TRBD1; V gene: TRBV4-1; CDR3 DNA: TGCGCCAGCAGCCAACTCCGACAGGGTACCTACGAGCAGTACTTC; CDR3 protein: CASSQLRQGTYEQYF
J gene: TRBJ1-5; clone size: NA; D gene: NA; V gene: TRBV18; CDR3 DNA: TGTGCCAGCTCACCCGGAACTGGACAGTACGATAGCAATCAGCCCCAGCATTTT; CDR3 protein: CASSPGTGQYDSNQPQHF
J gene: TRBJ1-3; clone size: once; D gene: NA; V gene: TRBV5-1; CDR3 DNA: TGCGCCAGCAGCTACGCGGGGGACTCTGGAAACACCATATATTTT; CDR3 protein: CASSYAGDSGNTIYF
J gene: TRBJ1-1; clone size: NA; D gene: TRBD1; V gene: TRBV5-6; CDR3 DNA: TGTGCCAGCAGCTTCGGGGACAGGGTGAACACTGAAGCTTTCTTT; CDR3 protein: CASSFGDRVNTEAFF
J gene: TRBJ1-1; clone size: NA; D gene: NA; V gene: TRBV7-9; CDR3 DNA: TGTGCCAGCAGCTTAGCCGCCGGCACTGAAGCTTTCTTT; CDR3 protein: CASSLAAGTEAFF
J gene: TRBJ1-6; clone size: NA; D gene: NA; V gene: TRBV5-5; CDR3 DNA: TGTGCCAGCAGCCCTGAGGGTAGGGGTAATTCACCCCTCCACTTT; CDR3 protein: CASSPEGRGNSPLHF
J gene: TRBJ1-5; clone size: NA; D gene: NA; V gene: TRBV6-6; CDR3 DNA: TGTGCCAGCAGTTACTCAGGGGGAAATAGCAATCAGCCCCAGCATTTT; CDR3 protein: CASSYSGGNSNQPQHF
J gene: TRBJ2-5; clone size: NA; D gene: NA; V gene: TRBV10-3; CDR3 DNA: TGTGCCATCAGTGAGGCTAGCCCAGAGACCCAGTACTTC; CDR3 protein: CAISEASPETQYF
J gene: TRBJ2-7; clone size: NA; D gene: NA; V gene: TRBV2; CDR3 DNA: TGTGCCAGCAGTGACCCGGGGGCGGGGGCGCAGTACTTC; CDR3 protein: CASSDPGAGAQYF
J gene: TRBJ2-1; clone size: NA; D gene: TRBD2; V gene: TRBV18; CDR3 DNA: TGTGCCAGCTCACCCCCGGGACTAGCGGGAGTGAATGAGCAGTTCTTC; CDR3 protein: CASSPPGLAGVNEQFF
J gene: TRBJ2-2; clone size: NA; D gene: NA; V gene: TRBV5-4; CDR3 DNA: TGTGCCAGCAGCTTAGGCGGGAACCCGACCGGGGAGCTGTTTTTT; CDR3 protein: CASSLGGNPTGELFF
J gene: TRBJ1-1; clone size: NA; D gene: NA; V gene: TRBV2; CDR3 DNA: TGTGCCAGCAACATGGAGGCGGTGGGCACTGAAGCTTTCTTT; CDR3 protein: CASNMEAVGTEAFF
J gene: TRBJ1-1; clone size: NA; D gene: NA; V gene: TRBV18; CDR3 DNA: TGTGCCAGCTCACCGAACAGGGAGGAAGCTTTCTTT; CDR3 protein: CASSPNREEAFF
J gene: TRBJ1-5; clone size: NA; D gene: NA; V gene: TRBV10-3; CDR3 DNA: TGTGCCATCAGTTTAGACACCAATCAGCCCCAGCATTTT; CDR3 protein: CAISLDTNQPQHF
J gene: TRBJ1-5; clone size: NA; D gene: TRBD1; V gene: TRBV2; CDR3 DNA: TGTGCCAGCAGTGGGGACAGATCGAATCAGCCCCAGCATTTT; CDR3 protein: CASSGDRSNQPQHF
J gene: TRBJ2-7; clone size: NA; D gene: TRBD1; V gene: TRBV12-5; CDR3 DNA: TGTGCTAGTGGTTTTGGGTTGGAGGGACAGGGGCCCTACGAGCAGTACTTC; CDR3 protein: CASGFGLEGQGPYEQYF
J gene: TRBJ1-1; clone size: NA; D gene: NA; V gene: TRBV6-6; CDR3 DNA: TGTGCCAGCATCCTGGACACGATGGGCACTGAAGCTTTCTTT; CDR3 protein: CASILDTMGTEAFF
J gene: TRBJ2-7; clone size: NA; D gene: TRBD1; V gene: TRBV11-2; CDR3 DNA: TGTGCCAGCAGTCCGCCGGGACAGGGGTTCTACGAGCAGTACTTC; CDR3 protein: CASSPPGQGFYEQYF
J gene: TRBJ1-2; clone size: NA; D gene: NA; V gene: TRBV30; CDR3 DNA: TGTGCCTGGAGAGTGAATACTAACTATGGCTACACCTTC; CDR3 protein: CAWRVNTNYGYTF
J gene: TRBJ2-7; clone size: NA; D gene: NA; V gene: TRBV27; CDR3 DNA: TGTGCCAGCAGTACCGACACGGGAAACTACTACGAGCAGTACTTC; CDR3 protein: CASSTDTGNYYEQYF
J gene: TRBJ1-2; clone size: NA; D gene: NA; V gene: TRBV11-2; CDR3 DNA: TGTGCCAGCAGCTACGGACAGACCCTCTATGGCTACACCTTC; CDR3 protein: CASSYGQTLYGYTF